This T cell receptor beta chain was recorded in a study of blood T cell repertoires in COVID-19. Study in general: There were acute and convalescent COVID-19 samples, and they came from the United States, Italy and Spain. The cDNA or gDNA used as material had been derived from T cells, B-cell-depleted T cells, or PBMCs.

The V and J ends lost 2 bases and 6 bases respectively, with 16 bases between them. Germline loops: CDR1 LGHDT, CDR2 YNNKEL (reference sequence). There are 15 residues in the CDR3. Authors' processing steps: Estimated nucleated cell counts came from reference gene primer amplification. Data came from immunoSEQ multiplex PCR; TCRdb stores just in-frame clones and leaves some out. For V, J and clone size, that table is used; D and trimming come from the DNA. The table shows 93,000 or so clones, with roughly 85% occurring only once. The clonotype comes from a man aged 45-65 years in a cohort sampled during active COVID-19. Sequenced: peripheral blood. The V call is TRBV3-1 (or the pseudogene TRBV3-2), the J call TRBJ1-2; TRBD1 might be the D (6 bases). CDR3 DNA: TGTGCCAGCAGCCAAACATCCGTAGGGGGAGATGGCTACACCTTC. This codes for CASSQTSVGGDGYTF.